These T cell receptor beta chains were read from a single sample in a study of blood T cells in healthy people across ages. MiXCR, run by TCRdb on the 5' RACE reads, gives a single entry per CDR3 protein. This table holds approximately 800,000 distinct CDR3 sequences, roughly 60% found once. The sample taken for sequencing was blood. These receptors were collected from a man aged 30 to 45 in good health. The CDR3 runs from the conserved cysteine through the conserved F or W. Fields, in order: V gene, clone size, J gene, D gene, CDR3 DNA, CDR3 protein. D genes are given only for firm matches. Clone size is not always given. Where it is, it says once, few, many or a class for expanded clones.

v_gene: TRBV12-3/TRBV12-4
abundance: -
j_gene: TRBJ1-4
d_gene: -
CDR3nt: TGTGCCAGCACTCAAGGGCCGGGGGGCGAGAGTGAAAAACTGTTTTTT
CDR3aa: CASTQGPGGESEKLFF

v_gene: TRBV7-9
abundance: -
j_gene: TRBJ2-1
d_gene: -
CDR3nt: TGTGCCAGCAGCCCCAGGCGGGGCTCCTACAATGAGCAGTTCTTC
CDR3aa: CASSPRRGSYNEQFF

v_gene: TRBV7-2
abundance: -
j_gene: TRBJ2-7
d_gene: TRBD2
CDR3nt: TGTGCCAGCAGCGTTGGGCTAGCGGACGAGCAGTACTTC
CDR3aa: CASSVGLADEQYF

v_gene: TRBV7-9
abundance: -
j_gene: TRBJ2-1
d_gene: -
CDR3nt: TGTGCCAGCAGCTTAGATTCTAGCTACTACAATGAGCAGTTCTTC
CDR3aa: CASSLDSSYYNEQFF

v_gene: TRBV7-2
abundance: -
j_gene: TRBJ2-1
d_gene: TRBD2
CDR3nt: TGTGCCAGCAGCAATCCCGGGACTAGCGGGGGGACCTACAATGAGCAGTTCTTC
CDR3aa: CASSNPGTSGGTYNEQFF

v_gene: TRBV11-1
abundance: -
j_gene: TRBJ1-1
d_gene: -
CDR3nt: TGTGCCAGCAGCTTATCGGCAGCGAACACTGAAGCTTTCTTT
CDR3aa: CASSLSAANTEAFF

v_gene: TRBV12-3/TRBV12-4
abundance: few
j_gene: TRBJ2-7
d_gene: -
CDR3nt: TGTGCCAGCAGTTTACGTTCGGGATTCGCGTACGAGCAGTACTTC
CDR3aa: CASSLRSGFAYEQYF

v_gene: TRBV9
abundance: -
j_gene: TRBJ2-7
d_gene: -
CDR3nt: TGTGCCAGCAGCGTATTGACTACTACCTACAATGAGCAGTACTTC
CDR3aa: CASSVLTTTYNEQYF

v_gene: TRBV7-2
abundance: -
j_gene: TRBJ2-1
d_gene: -
CDR3nt: TGTGCCAGCAGCTTAGTTCGTTGGGGGAGTAATGAGCAGTTCTTC
CDR3aa: CASSLVRWGSNEQFF

v_gene: TRBV9
abundance: -
j_gene: TRBJ1-2
d_gene: -
CDR3nt: TGTGCCAGCAGCGTGAAGGGACTTGGAGGCTACACCTTC
CDR3aa: CASSVKGLGGYTF

v_gene: TRBV7-2
abundance: -
j_gene: TRBJ2-7
d_gene: -
CDR3nt: TGTGCCAGCAGCTTTGGGCGGTTTAACGAGCAGTACTTC
CDR3aa: CASSFGRFNEQYF

v_gene: TRBV24-1
abundance: -
j_gene: TRBJ2-3
d_gene: -
CDR3nt: TGTGCCACCAGGGAAAGCAGCACAGATACGCAGTATTTT
CDR3aa: CATRESSTDTQYF

v_gene: TRBV20-1
abundance: -
j_gene: TRBJ2-1
d_gene: -
CDR3nt: TGCAGTGCTAGGTCGGCCCCCCTTTACAATGAGCAGTTCTTC
CDR3aa: CSARSAPLYNEQFF

v_gene: TRBV5-1
abundance: -
j_gene: TRBJ2-7
d_gene: -
CDR3nt: TGCGCCAGCAGCCTCTCACAGGGATACGAGCAGTACTTC
CDR3aa: CASSLSQGYEQYF

v_gene: TRBV11-2
abundance: -
j_gene: TRBJ2-3
d_gene: -
CDR3nt: TGTGCCAGCAGCCCGGGGAGTCGGCCGCAGTATTTT
CDR3aa: CASSPGSRPQYF

v_gene: TRBV12-3/TRBV12-4
abundance: -
j_gene: TRBJ1-1
d_gene: -
CDR3nt: TGTGCCAGCAGTTTTTCTGGGGGCACTGAAGCTTTCTTT
CDR3aa: CASSFSGGTEAFF

v_gene: TRBV7-6
abundance: -
j_gene: TRBJ2-7
d_gene: TRBD1
CDR3nt: TGTGCCAGCAGCGCAGGGGGGACAGGGCCCTGCGAGCAGTACTTC
CDR3aa: CASSAGGTGPCEQYF

v_gene: TRBV6-5
abundance: few
j_gene: TRBJ1-1
d_gene: -
CDR3nt: TGTGCCAGCAGTTACTCGTTACAGGCCTCTAACACTGAAGCTTTCTTT
CDR3aa: CASSYSLQASNTEAFF

v_gene: TRBV4-2
abundance: -
j_gene: TRBJ2-1
d_gene: -
CDR3nt: TGTGCCAGCAGCCAAGTAGGGCGCGATGAGCAGTTCTTC
CDR3aa: CASSQVGRDEQFF

v_gene: TRBV12-5
abundance: -
j_gene: TRBJ2-7
d_gene: TRBD2
CDR3nt: TGTGCTAGTGGTTTGGGACTAGCGCGGACCTACGAGCAGTACTTC
CDR3aa: CASGLGLARTYEQYF

v_gene: TRBV20-1
abundance: few
j_gene: TRBJ1-6
d_gene: -
CDR3nt: TGCAGTGCTAGAGACCCAGGGTCGGGGTCCTATAATTCACCCCTCCACTTT
CDR3aa: CSARDPGSGSYNSPLHF

v_gene: TRBV28
abundance: few
j_gene: TRBJ2-7
d_gene: -
CDR3nt: TGTGCCAGCAGTTTGGAAGGCGTGGGGACCTACGAGCAGTACTTC
CDR3aa: CASSLEGVGTYEQYF

v_gene: TRBV20-1
abundance: -
j_gene: TRBJ2-5
d_gene: -
CDR3nt: TGCAGTGCTAGAGTAGGGGGTAAAGAGACCCAGTACTTC
CDR3aa: CSARVGGKETQYF

v_gene: TRBV28
abundance: few
j_gene: TRBJ2-7
d_gene: -
CDR3nt: TGTGCCAGCAGTCTACGCGGAAACTACGAGCAGTACTTC
CDR3aa: CASSLRGNYEQYF

v_gene: TRBV7-2
abundance: few
j_gene: TRBJ1-2
d_gene: -
CDR3nt: TGTGCCAGCAGCTTATCAGCTGGGGGTGGCTATGGCTACACCTTC
CDR3aa: CASSLSAGGGYGYTF

v_gene: TRBV6-5
abundance: -
j_gene: TRBJ2-3
d_gene: -
CDR3nt: TGTGCCAGCAGTGACATAGCGCGGAGCACAGATACGCAGTATTTT
CDR3aa: CASSDIARSTDTQYF

v_gene: TRBV30
abundance: -
j_gene: TRBJ1-2
d_gene: -
CDR3nt: TGTGCCTGGGAGGACAGTAACTATGGCTACACCTTC
CDR3aa: CAWEDSNYGYTF

v_gene: TRBV10-3
abundance: -
j_gene: TRBJ2-5
d_gene: TRBD2
CDR3nt: TGTGCCATCAGTGTAACCAGCGGGGAAGAGACCCAGTACTTC
CDR3aa: CAISVTSGEETQYF

v_gene: TRBV29-1
abundance: -
j_gene: TRBJ1-2
d_gene: -
CDR3nt: TGCACGGGGGACCATGGCTACACCTTC
CDR3aa: CTGDHGYTF

v_gene: TRBV14
abundance: -
j_gene: TRBJ1-2
d_gene: -
CDR3nt: TGTGCCAGCAGCCAGAGGGGATCGGGACGACTTTCGTATGGCTACACCTTC
CDR3aa: CASSQRGSGRLSYGYTF

v_gene: TRBV20-1
abundance: -
j_gene: TRBJ2-7
d_gene: TRBD1
CDR3nt: TGCAGTGTCGGACAGGGCAGCTCCTACGAGCAGTACTTC
CDR3aa: CSVGQGSSYEQYF

v_gene: TRBV12-3/TRBV12-4
abundance: -
j_gene: TRBJ2-3
d_gene: -
CDR3nt: TGTGCCAGCAGCCTGCCGCCAGGCTTCACAGATACGCAGTATTTT
CDR3aa: CASSLPPGFTDTQYF

v_gene: TRBV3-1
abundance: -
j_gene: TRBJ2-7
d_gene: TRBD2
CDR3nt: TGTGCCAGCAGCTACCCCGGGACTAGCGGGGGAGGCGAGCAGTACTTC
CDR3aa: CASSYPGTSGGGEQYF

v_gene: TRBV29-1
abundance: -
j_gene: TRBJ1-1
d_gene: -
CDR3nt: TGCAGCGTTGAAACGGTAGGGAGAGCTTTCTTT
CDR3aa: CSVETVGRAFF

v_gene: TRBV12-3/TRBV12-4
abundance: -
j_gene: TRBJ2-2
d_gene: -
CDR3nt: TGTGCCAGCAGTTTTTTGGCGGGTTCCACCGGGGAGCTGTTTTTT
CDR3aa: CASSFLAGSTGELFF

v_gene: TRBV7-6
abundance: few
j_gene: TRBJ1-6
d_gene: -
CDR3nt: TGTGCCAGCAGCTTAGTAGTGGGGGCTAATTCACCCCTCCACTTT
CDR3aa: CASSLVVGANSPLHF

v_gene: TRBV29-1
abundance: -
j_gene: TRBJ2-1
d_gene: -
CDR3nt: TGCAGCGTTGAACGGACTACCCCAGGGGAGCAGTTCTTC
CDR3aa: CSVERTTPGEQFF

v_gene: TRBV5-1
abundance: -
j_gene: TRBJ1-2
d_gene: -
CDR3nt: TGCGCCAGCAAGGCAGGGCCACTCAGCTACACCTTC
CDR3aa: CASKAGPLSYTF

v_gene: TRBV6-1
abundance: -
j_gene: TRBJ2-1
d_gene: -
CDR3nt: TGTGCCAGCAGGTGTGACAGCTACAATGAGCAGTTCTTC
CDR3aa: CASRCDSYNEQFF

v_gene: TRBV25-1
abundance: -
j_gene: TRBJ2-7
d_gene: -
CDR3nt: TGTGCCAGCAGTGAATGGGGGGCAGGGGGTAACTACGAGCAGTACTTC
CDR3aa: CASSEWGAGGNYEQYF

v_gene: TRBV25-1
abundance: few
j_gene: TRBJ1-4
d_gene: TRBD1
CDR3nt: TGTGCCAGCAGCGGGACAGGGGCTAATGAAAAACTGTTTTTT
CDR3aa: CASSGTGANEKLFF

v_gene: TRBV7-2
abundance: few
j_gene: TRBJ2-5
d_gene: -
CDR3nt: TGTGCCAGCAGCACCACCGTGTCCCCCGAGACCCAGTACTTC
CDR3aa: CASSTTVSPETQYF

v_gene: TRBV2
abundance: -
j_gene: TRBJ2-3
d_gene: -
CDR3nt: TGTGCCAGCAGTGGTGGGCTGAGCACAGATACGCAGTATTTT
CDR3aa: CASSGGLSTDTQYF

v_gene: TRBV21-1
abundance: -
j_gene: TRBJ2-7
d_gene: -
CDR3nt: TGTGCCAGCAGCAAAGTGTCCGACCGAACCTACGAGCAGTACTTC
CDR3aa: CASSKVSDRTYEQYF

v_gene: TRBV20-1
abundance: -
j_gene: TRBJ2-7
d_gene: TRBD2
CDR3nt: TGCAGTGCTAGACATCCCGGGACTACGAACTACAATGAGCAGTACTTC
CDR3aa: CSARHPGTTNYNEQYF